The TCR beta chain under discussion was sequenced for a study of blood T cell repertoires in COVID-19. Looking at the study overall: Specimens from acute and convalescent COVID-19 originated in the United States, Italy and Spain.

CDR1 is MNHEY, CDR2 SVGEGT, per germline. Trimming removed 2 bases from V and 3 bases from J; junction bases left unmatched: 19. CDR3 size: 21 residues. This clone was picked up one time. Produced via immunoSEQ multiplex PCR; TCRdb's table is partial and in-frame only. This table holds around 71,000 clones, approximately 80% found once. The source of this sequence is a young man with COVID-19, enrolled during active disease. The sample consisted of peripheral blood. The genes are TRBV6-2 or TRBV6-3 and TRBJ2-1, with TRBD2 matching over 10 bases. The CDR3 nucleotides read TGTGCCAGCAGTTACCCCCTCACCGGACTAGCGGAGAGCCGCTTCTACAATGAGCAGTTCTTC. It yields the protein CASSYPLTGLAESRFYNEQFF.